Listed below are T cell receptor beta chains from one sample, sequenced in a study of T-cell memory formation after mild COVID-19. TCRdb itself ran the 5' RACE reads through MiXCR, one entry per CDR3 protein. The data hold 65,000 to 100,000 distinct CDR3 sequences, with 9.5% to 15% observed a single time. The specimen was PBMCs or a T cell subset sorted from them (not recorded which). These receptors originate from a man aged 18 to 30 who had mild COVID-19 (a few samples of this study predate the infection). Cell type and time point are not known. Each CDR3 is given with its conserved first and last residue. Fields, in order: D gene, J gene, V gene, clone size, CDR3 DNA, CDR3 protein. The D gene is left open where the match is weak. Size is omitted from some rows. Given values are once, few, many or a class for expanded clones.

TRBD2,TRBJ2-1,TRBV7-2,many,TGTGCCGTCCCTCGGGGGGGATTTTCCTACAATGAGCAGTTCTTC,CAVPRGGFSYNEQFF
.,TRBJ2-1,TRBV6-6,few,TGTGCCAGCACCTTCGGTCGGCCAGATCTCTCCTACAATGAGCAGTTCTTC,CASTFGRPDLSYNEQFF
.,TRBJ2-3,TRBV6-2/TRBV6-3,.,TGTGCCAGCAGTTTATTTGGGGTGGATACAGATACGCAGTATTTT,CASSLFGVDTDTQYF
.,TRBJ1-3,TRBV7-8,.,TGTGCCAGCAGGAGGGGAAACACCATATATTTT,CASRRGNTIYF
.,TRBJ1-2,TRBV4-3,few,TGCGCCAGCAGCCAGCTACCTGAACAGGCCCATCCTAACTATGGCTACACCTTC,CASSQLPEQAHPNYGYTF
TRBD1,TRBJ1-2,TRBV7-8,.,TGTGCCAGCAGCTTAGGGGGACAGGGCTCCGAATATGGCTACACCTTC,CASSLGGQGSEYGYTF
.,TRBJ2-5,TRBV6-5,few,TGTGCCAGCAGTTATGGATCGTTGGCGACCCAGTACTTC,CASSYGSLATQYF
.,TRBJ2-6,TRBV4-3,many,TGCGCCAGCAGCCAAGTACCTGGAGGGGACGGGGCCAACGTCCTGACTTTC,CASSQVPGGDGANVLTF
.,TRBJ1-1,TRBV12-3/TRBV12-4,.,TGTGCCAGCAGTTTCCGGGAGAACACTGAAGCTTTCTTT,CASSFRENTEAFF
.,TRBJ1-2,TRBV9,few,TGTGCCAGCAGCTCAGCCTATGGCTACACCTTC,CASSSAYGYTF
.,TRBJ2-3,TRBV4-2,many,TGTGCCAGCAGCCATTACGGAGGGATCACAGATACGCAGTATTTT,CASSHYGGITDTQYF
.,TRBJ1-6,TRBV27,.,TGTGCCAGCAGTTTAACTACGGGCGTACCCCTCCACTTT,CASSLTTGVPLHF
.,TRBJ2-2,TRBV7-6,.,TGTGCCAGCAGCTTATACAGGGTGGGCACCGGGGAGCTGTTTTTT,CASSLYRVGTGELFF
.,TRBJ1-5,TRBV25-1,few,TGTGCCAGCAGTGTGGAGGGGGGCAATCAGCCCCAGCATTTT,CASSVEGGNQPQHF
.,TRBJ1-5,TRBV15,few,TGTGCCACCAGCAGCTCGACTTTGAGCAATCAGCCCCAGCATTTT,CATSSSTLSNQPQHF
.,TRBJ2-1,TRBV29-1,.,TGCAGCGTTGAAGGAGGGACTGGTGGGGTAGGGTTCTTC,CSVEGGTGGVGFF
TRBD1,TRBJ2-2,TRBV20-1,many,TGCAGTGCTAGAGATGGGGACAGGGGCGACACCGGGGAGCTGTTTTTT,CSARDGDRGDTGELFF
TRBD1,TRBJ2-5,TRBV4-3,few,TGCGCCAGCAGCCAGATGGACAGGACGGGGGAGACCCAGTACTTC,CASSQMDRTGETQYF
TRBD1,TRBJ1-1,TRBV4-3,.,TGCGCCAGCAGCCGAGGACAGGGTGAAGCTTTCTTT,CASSRGQGEAFF
TRBD2,TRBJ2-3,TRBV6-5,.,TGTGCCAGCAGTCCCAGGGGACTAGCGGCGAAGGTTGACACAGATACGCAGTATTTT,CASSPRGLAAKVDTDTQYF
TRBD1,TRBJ2-1,TRBV6-2/TRBV6-3,.,TGTGCCAGCAGTTACCTTCCCGACAGGGGGCTGGACAATGAGCAGTTCTTC,CASSYLPDRGLDNEQFF
.,TRBJ2-2,TRBV3-1,.,TGTGCCAGCACCCCCGCGGGCGGGGAGCTGTTTTTT,CASTPAGGELFF
.,TRBJ2-3,TRBV4-3,few,TGCGCCAGCAGCCCGCGGGACAGCCCAGATACGCAGTATTTT,CASSPRDSPDTQYF
TRBD1,TRBJ2-5,TRBV6-5,few,TGTGCCAGCAGACCCACCTCCGGGACAGGGGGTAAAGAGACCCAGTACTTC,CASRPTSGTGGKETQYF
.,TRBJ2-3,TRBV4-1,few,TGCGCCAGCAGCCAAGTGAGGGAAAGGATCACAGATACGCAGTATTTT,CASSQVRERITDTQYF
.,TRBJ2-3,TRBV9,many,TGTGCCAGCAGCGTAGGACTAGTGGCCCTCACAGATACGCAGTATTTT,CASSVGLVALTDTQYF
.,TRBJ2-2,TRBV28,few,TGTGCCAGCAGTTTACCCAGGGACGCCGGGGAGCTGTTTTTT,CASSLPRDAGELFF
.,TRBJ2-5,TRBV7-9,few,TGTGCCAGCAGCTTAGTTTTTGGGGAGACCCAGTACTTC,CASSLVFGETQYF
.,TRBJ2-5,TRBV7-6,few,TGTGCCAGCAGCTTAGTACTAGCAGGCGAGACCCAGTACTTC,CASSLVLAGETQYF
.,TRBJ2-7,TRBV5-1,few,TGCGCCAGCAGCCCTGGCGGGGCGGGGCTGGGGGAGCAGTACTTC,CASSPGGAGLGEQYF
.,TRBJ2-6,TRBV4-3,.,TGCGCCAGCAGCCCTGGGGGGGGCGGTGGGGCCAACGTCCTGACTTTC,CASSPGGGGGANVLTF
.,TRBJ1-2,TRBV5-1,few,TGCGCCAGCAGCACCGGTAGCCAGGGAAAACCAAGCGATGGCTACACCTTC,CASSTGSQGKPSDGYTF
.,TRBJ1-1,TRBV27,.,TGTGCCAGCAGTCCGGATCCCAAGAACACTGAAGCTTTCTTT,CASSPDPKNTEAFF
TRBD1,TRBJ2-5,TRBV5-6,few,TGTGCCAGCAGCATACCCCGGGACAGGGACCGAGAGACCCAGTACTTC,CASSIPRDRDRETQYF
.,TRBJ2-2,TRBV5-1,many,TGCGCCAGCAGCTTGACTTTCCGGGCGAACACCGGGGAGCTGTTTTTT,CASSLTFRANTGELFF
.,TRBJ2-2,TRBV6-2/TRBV6-3,.,TGTGCCAGCAGTTATCTCTTTTCGGTTGGCGGGGAGCTGTTTTTT,CASSYLFSVGGELFF
TRBD1,TRBJ2-5,TRBV7-9,few,TGTGCCAGCAGCGATCGACAGGGCTCGGAGACCCAGTACTTC,CASSDRQGSETQYF
.,TRBJ2-3,TRBV27,many,TGTGCCAGCATGGCCCTAGCGAAGCCAGATACGCAGTATTTT,CASMALAKPDTQYF
.,TRBJ1-1,TRBV7-9,many,TGTGCCAGCCTCAGAATAGGAGTGGCTAGTGAAGCTTTCTTT,CASLRIGVASEAFF
.,TRBJ2-3,TRBV7-9,few,TGTGCCAGCAGCCGTTTTAGCACAGATACGCAGTATTTT,CASSRFSTDTQYF
.,TRBJ1-1,TRBV7-9,few,TGTGCCAGCAGCCCGAGGGTGGATTTTGGGGCTTTCTTT,CASSPRVDFGAFF
.,TRBJ1-2,TRBV7-8,.,TGTGCCAGCAGCCGCCTTGGACTCACACCGGATGGCTACACCTTC,CASSRLGLTPDGYTF
.,TRBJ2-1,TRBV5-1,.,TGCGCCAGCAGCTTGGGAGCGGTGAGGGGACTCCGGGGGAATGAGCAGTTCTTC,CASSLGAVRGLRGNEQFF
.,TRBJ2-3,TRBV5-6,many,TGTGCCAGCAGCTCCTCGACAGTGGACAGCACAGATACGCAGTATTTT,CASSSSTVDSTDTQYF
.,TRBJ2-2,TRBV21-1,.,TGTGCCAGTTGCTTTGGGCAGGGACAGAACACCGGGGAGCTGTTTTTT,CASCFGQGQNTGELFF
.,TRBJ1-5,TRBV24-1,.,TGTGCCACCAGTGATTCCTCGGTTTGGCAGCCCCAGCATTTT,CATSDSSVWQPQHF
.,TRBJ2-2,TRBV29-1,few,TGCAGCGTTAGGGTAGGGTCGAACACCGGGGAGCTGTTTTTT,CSVRVGSNTGELFF
TRBD1,TRBJ2-4,TRBV13,few,TGTGCCAGCAGCCCCAGCCCCGGGACAGGGCGGGACATTCAGTACTTC,CASSPSPGTGRDIQYF
.,TRBJ2-5,TRBV7-2,.,TGTGCCAGCAGCACGGACGCCGGGGCGGAGACCCAGTACTTC,CASSTDAGAETQYF
.,TRBJ2-7,TRBV7-9,.,TGTGCCAGCAGCTGGGGGGAAGACTACGAGCAGTACTTC,CASSWGEDYEQYF
.,TRBJ1-2,TRBV3-1,.,TGTGCCAGCAGCCAAGTCAGGGCTGCTAACTATGGCTACACCTTC,CASSQVRAANYGYTF
TRBD1,TRBJ2-1,TRBV7-2,few,TGTGCCAGCAGCTTAGCGGGGGGGACAGGGGATCCCAATGAGCAGTTCTTC,CASSLAGGTGDPNEQFF
.,TRBJ2-3,TRBV27,few,TGTGCCAGCAGTTTACTGAACACAGATACGCAGTATTTT,CASSLLNTDTQYF